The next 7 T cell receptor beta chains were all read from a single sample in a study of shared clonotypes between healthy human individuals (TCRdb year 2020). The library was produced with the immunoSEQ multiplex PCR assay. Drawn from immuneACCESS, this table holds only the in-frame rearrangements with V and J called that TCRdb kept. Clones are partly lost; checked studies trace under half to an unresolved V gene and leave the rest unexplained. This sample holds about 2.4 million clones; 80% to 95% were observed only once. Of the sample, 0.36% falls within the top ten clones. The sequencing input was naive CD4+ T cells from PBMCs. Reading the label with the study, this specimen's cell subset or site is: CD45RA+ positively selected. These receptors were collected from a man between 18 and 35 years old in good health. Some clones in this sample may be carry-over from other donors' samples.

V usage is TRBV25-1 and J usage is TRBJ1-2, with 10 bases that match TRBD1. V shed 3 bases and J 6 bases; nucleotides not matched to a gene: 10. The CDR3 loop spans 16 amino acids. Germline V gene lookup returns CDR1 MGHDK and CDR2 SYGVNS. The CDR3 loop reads CASSDPGTGEVDGYTF. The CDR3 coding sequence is TGTGCCAGCAGTGACCCCGGGACAGGGGAAGTGGATGGCTACACCTTC.

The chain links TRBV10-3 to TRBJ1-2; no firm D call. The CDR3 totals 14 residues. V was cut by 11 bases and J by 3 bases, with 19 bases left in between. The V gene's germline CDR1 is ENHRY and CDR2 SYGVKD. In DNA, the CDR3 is TGTGCCGTCCACGAACCTCCGACGGACTATGGCTACACCTTC. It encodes CAVHEPPTDYGYTF.

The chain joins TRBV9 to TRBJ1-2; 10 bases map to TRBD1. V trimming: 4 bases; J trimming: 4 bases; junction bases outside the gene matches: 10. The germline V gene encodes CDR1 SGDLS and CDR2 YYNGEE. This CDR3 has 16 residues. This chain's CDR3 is CASSPRTGGLSYGYTF. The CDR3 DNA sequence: TGTGCCAGCAGCCCCCGGACAGGGGGGCTCAGCTATGGCTACACCTTC. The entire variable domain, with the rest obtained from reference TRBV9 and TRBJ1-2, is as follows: DSGVTQTPKHLITATGQRVTLRCSPRSGDLSVYWYQQSLDQGLQFLIQYYNGEERAKGNILERFSAQQFPDLHSELNLSSLELGDSALYFCASSPRTGGLSYGYTFGSGTRLTVV.

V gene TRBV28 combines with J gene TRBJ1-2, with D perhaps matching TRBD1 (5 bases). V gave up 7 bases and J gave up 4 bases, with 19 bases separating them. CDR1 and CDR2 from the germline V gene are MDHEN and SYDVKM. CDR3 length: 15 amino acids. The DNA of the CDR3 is TGTGCCAGCACCCTCGAGGCAGGGATGGGCTATGGCTACACCTTC. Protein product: CASTLEAGMGYGYTF.

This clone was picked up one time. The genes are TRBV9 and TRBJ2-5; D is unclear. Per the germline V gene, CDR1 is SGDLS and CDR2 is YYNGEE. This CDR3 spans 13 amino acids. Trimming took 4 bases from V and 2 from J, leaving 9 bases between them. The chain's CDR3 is CASSPRFQETQYF. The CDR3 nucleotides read TGTGCCAGCAGCCCCCGGTTTCAAGAGACCCAGTACTTC.

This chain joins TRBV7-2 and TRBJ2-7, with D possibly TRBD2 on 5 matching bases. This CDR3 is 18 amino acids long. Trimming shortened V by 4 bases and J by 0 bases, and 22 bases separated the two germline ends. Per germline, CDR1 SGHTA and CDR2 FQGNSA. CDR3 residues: CASSSASHFSASSYEQYF. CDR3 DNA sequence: TGTGCCAGCAGCTCCGCAAGCCACTTTAGCGCGAGCTCCTACGAGCAGTACTTC. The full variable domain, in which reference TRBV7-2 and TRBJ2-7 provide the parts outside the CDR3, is GAGVSQSPSNKVTEKGKDVELRCDPISGHTALYWYRQSLGQGLEFLIYFQGNSAPDKSGLPSDRFSAERTGGSVSTLTIQRTQQEDSAVYLCASSSASHFSASSYEQYFGPGTRLTVT.

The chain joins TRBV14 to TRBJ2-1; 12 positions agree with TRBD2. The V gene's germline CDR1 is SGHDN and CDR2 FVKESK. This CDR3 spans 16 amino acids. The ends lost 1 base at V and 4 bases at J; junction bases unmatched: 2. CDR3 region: CASSQGTSGVYNEQFF. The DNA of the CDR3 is TGTGCCAGCAGCCAAGGGACTAGCGGGGTTTACAATGAGCAGTTCTTC.